The TCR beta chain under discussion was sequenced for a study of T cell responses to AZD1222 COVID-19 vaccine. Assay used: immunoSEQ multiplex PCR; TCRdb lists only in-frame clones, some missing. This sample has over 85,000 clones, with around 93% found just once. The V and J ends lost 0 bases and 13 bases respectively, with 11 bases between them. Germline V CDR1 and CDR2: SGHRS, YFSETQ. The CDR3 has 13 residues. The chain carries TRBV5-1 and TRBJ2-6; D is ambiguous. The sequences come from peripheral blood, collected on day 0 of AZD1222 vaccination. This sequence was found in an adult in good health. CDR3 residues: CASSLAYPRVLTF. CDR3 DNA sequence: TGCGCCAGCAGCTTGGCCTACCCTCGAGTCCTGACTTTC.